This TCR beta chain was found in a study of blood T cell repertoires in COVID-19. About the research overall: COVID-19 samples collected from the United States, Italy and Spain covered acute and convalescent phases. T cells, B-cell-depleted T cells, or PBMCs supplied cDNA or gDNA.

This clone was observed a single time. Per the original methods: Amplification of reference gene primers provided the estimated nucleated cell counts. Sequencing used immunoSEQ multiplex PCR; TCRdb keeps in-frame clones, though not all of them. D and trimming come from the DNA, and the V and J calls and clone size come from that table. Of some 190,000 clones listed, approximately 79% are singletons. Germline values: CDR1 MDHEN, CDR2 SYDVKM. The CDR3 length is 16 residues. V lost 1 base to trimming and J lost 2 bases; unmatched junction nucleotides: 3. This receptor was identified in a woman in her 50s with acute or convalescent COVID-19. Sequencing used peripheral blood. This chain uses TRBV28 with TRBJ2-1; 9 positions agree with TRBD1. The CDR3 sequence is CASSLSGQGAYNEQFF. CDR3 bases: TGTGCCAGCAGTTTATCGGGACAGGGTGCCTACAATGAGCAGTTCTTC. The complete variable domain, with remaining parts taken from reference TRBV28 and TRBJ2-1, reads DVKVTQSSRYLVKRTGEKVFLECVQDMDHENMFWYRQDPGLGLRLIYFSYDVKMKEKGDIPEGYSVSREKKERFSLILESASTNQTSMYLCASSLSGQGAYNEQFFGPGTRLTVL.